This T cell receptor beta chain is drawn from a study of blood T cell repertoires in COVID-19. The V gene lost 2 bases and the J gene lost 0 bases, with 11 bases spanning the gap. Germline values: CDR1 MNHNS, CDR2 SASEGT. The CDR3 is 16 residues long. Only in-frame clones appear in the TCRdb table, and some are missing; sequencing was by immunoSEQ multiplex PCR. The sample records approximately 670,000 clones, around 89% being singletons. Sequences were obtained from peripheral blood. The chain links TRBV6-1 to TRBJ1-3, with D perhaps TRBD1 (6 bases). This sequence was found in a woman between 18 and 29 years old with acute or convalescent COVID-19. The CDR3 DNA reads as TGTGCCAGCAGTGAACGACAGGCCTACTCTGGAAACACCATATATTTT. This encodes CASSERQAYSGNTIYF.